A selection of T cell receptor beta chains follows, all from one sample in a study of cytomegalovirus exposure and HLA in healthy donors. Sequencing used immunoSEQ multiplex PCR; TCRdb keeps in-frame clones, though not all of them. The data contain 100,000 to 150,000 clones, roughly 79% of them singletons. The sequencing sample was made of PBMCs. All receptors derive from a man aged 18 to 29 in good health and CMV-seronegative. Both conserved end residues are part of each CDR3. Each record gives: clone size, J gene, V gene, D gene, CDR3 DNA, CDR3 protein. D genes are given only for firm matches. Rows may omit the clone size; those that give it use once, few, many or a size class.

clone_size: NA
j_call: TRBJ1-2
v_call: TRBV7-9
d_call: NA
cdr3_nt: TGTGCCAGCAGCTTAGACCTGGGCAGCATATATGGCTACACCTTC
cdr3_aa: CASSLDLGSIYGYTF

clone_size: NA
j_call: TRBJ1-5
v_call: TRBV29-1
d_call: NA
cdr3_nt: TGCAGCGTGACTTCCGGGAACGCAGGACAGCCCCAGCATTTT
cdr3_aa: CSVTSGNAGQPQHF

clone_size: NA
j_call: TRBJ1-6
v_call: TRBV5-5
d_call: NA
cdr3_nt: TGTGCCAGCAGCCGCGTCGGGGCCGGCGGGGATCCTATCCATAATTCACCCCTCCACTTT
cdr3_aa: CASSRVGAGGDPIHNSPLHF

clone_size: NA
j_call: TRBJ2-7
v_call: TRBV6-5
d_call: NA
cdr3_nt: TGTGCCAGCAGTTACTTTTTCCAGGGCTACGAGCAGTACTTC
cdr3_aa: CASSYFFQGYEQYF

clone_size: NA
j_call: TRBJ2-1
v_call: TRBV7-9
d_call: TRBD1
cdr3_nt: TGTGCCAGCAGTTCTACGTGGGGACAGGGGATAGGCAATGAGCAGTTCTTC
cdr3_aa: CASSSTWGQGIGNEQFF

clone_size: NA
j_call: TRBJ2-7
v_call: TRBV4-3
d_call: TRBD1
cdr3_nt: TGCGCCAGCAGCCAGGACATGGGACAGGGGTACGAGCAGTACTTC
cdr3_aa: CASSQDMGQGYEQYF

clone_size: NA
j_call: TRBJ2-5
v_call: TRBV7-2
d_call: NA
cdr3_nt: TGTGCCAGCAGCTCACAGACGGGTCTAGCGAGCGAGACCCAGTACTTC
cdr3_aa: CASSSQTGLASETQYF

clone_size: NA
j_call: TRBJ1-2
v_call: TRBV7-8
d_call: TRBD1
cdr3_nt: TGTGCCAGCAGCTTACCGGACAGGGAGGCGGCCCTGTTTCAGGGCTACACCTTC
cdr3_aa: CASSLPDREAALFQGYTF

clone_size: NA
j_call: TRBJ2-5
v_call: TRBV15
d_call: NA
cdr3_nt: TGTGCCACCAGCAGCACCAGACAGCGAAGAGAGACCCAGTACTTC
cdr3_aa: CATSSTRQRRETQYF

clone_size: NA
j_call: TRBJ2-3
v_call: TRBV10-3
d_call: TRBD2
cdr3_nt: TGTGCCATCAGTGAGTTCCCTCCCTCGTCCGGACTAGCGGGGAGGGGCGCAGATACGCAGTATTTT
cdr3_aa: CAISEFPPSSGLAGRGADTQYF

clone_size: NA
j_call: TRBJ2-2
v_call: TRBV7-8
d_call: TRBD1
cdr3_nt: TGTGCCAGCAGCTTTACCGGGACAGGGGGCACCGGGGAGCTGTTTTTT
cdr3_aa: CASSFTGTGGTGELFF

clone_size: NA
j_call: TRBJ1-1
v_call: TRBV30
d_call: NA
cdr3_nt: TGTGCCTGGAGCCGGGGCACTGAAGCTTTCTTT
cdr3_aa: CAWSRGTEAFF

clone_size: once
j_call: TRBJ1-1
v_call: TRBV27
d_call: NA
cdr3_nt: TGTGCCAGCAGTTCCCATGTCGAGTTTGTGAACACTGAAGCTTTCTTT
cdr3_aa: CASSSHVEFVNTEAFF

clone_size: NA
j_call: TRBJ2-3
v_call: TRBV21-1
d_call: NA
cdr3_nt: TGTGCCAGCGGCTCGCTAAGGACAGGGGTGATAGATACGCAGTATTTT
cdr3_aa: CASGSLRTGVIDTQYF

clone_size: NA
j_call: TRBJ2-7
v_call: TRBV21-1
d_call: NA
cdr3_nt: TGTGCCAGCAGCAAACCCCGGGACAGGGACGCCTACGAGCAGTACTTC
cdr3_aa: CASSKPRDRDAYEQYF

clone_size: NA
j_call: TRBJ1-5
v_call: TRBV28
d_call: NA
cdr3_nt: TGTGCCAGCAGTTTAAGGGGGTGGAGGCAGCCCCAGCATTTT
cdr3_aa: CASSLRGWRQPQHF

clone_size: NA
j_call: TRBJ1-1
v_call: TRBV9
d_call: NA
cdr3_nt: TGTGCCAGCAGCGTAGGGGGGGGTTCCCACACTGAAGCTTTCTTT
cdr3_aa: CASSVGGGSHTEAFF

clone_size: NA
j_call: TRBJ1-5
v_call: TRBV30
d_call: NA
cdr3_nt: TGTGCCTGGAGTGTTGGCAGGGGCAATCAGCCCCAGCATTTT
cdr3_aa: CAWSVGRGNQPQHF

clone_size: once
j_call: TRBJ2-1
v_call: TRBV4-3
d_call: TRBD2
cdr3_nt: TGCGCCAGCAGCCAACTACGACTAGCGGGGGGCAATGAGCAGTTCTTC
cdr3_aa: CASSQLRLAGGNEQFF

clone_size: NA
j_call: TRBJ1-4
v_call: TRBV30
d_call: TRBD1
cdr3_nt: TGTGCCTGGAGCAATAGACAGGGGGCGAGCGAAAAACTGTTTTTT
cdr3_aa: CAWSNRQGASEKLFF

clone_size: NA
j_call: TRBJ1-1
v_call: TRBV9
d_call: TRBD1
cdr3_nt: TGTGCCAGCAGCAAACAGGGGGCGCCGGGCACTGAAGCTTTCTTT
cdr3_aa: CASSKQGAPGTEAFF

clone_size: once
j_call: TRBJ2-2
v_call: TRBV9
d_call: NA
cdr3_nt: TGTGCCAGCAGCGATTCGATGGCTCGTAACACCGGGGAGCTGTTTTTT
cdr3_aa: CASSDSMARNTGELFF

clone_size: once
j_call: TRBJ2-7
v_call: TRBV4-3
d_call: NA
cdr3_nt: TGCGCCAGCAGCCAGGACAGAGTTACCTACGAGCAGTACTTC
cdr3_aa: CASSQDRVTYEQYF

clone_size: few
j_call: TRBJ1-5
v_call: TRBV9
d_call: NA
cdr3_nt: TGTGCCAGCAGCGTAGGGGCAACAAGCAATCAGCCCCAGCATTTT
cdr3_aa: CASSVGATSNQPQHF

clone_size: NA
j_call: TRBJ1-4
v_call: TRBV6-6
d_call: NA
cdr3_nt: TGTGCCAGCAGTTACGAAGGGACTGATCTTGGAAAACTGTTTTTT
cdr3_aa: CASSYEGTDLGKLFF

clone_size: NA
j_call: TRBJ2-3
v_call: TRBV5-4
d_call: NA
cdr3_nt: TGTGCCAGCAGCTTCAGTGCAGATACGCAGTATTTT
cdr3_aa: CASSFSADTQYF

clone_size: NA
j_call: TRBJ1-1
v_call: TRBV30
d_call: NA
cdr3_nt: TGTGCCTGGAGCCCCTCTGAGAAGTCTGAAGCTTTCTTT
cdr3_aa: CAWSPSEKSEAFF

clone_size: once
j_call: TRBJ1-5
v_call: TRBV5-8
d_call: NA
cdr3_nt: TGTGCCAGCAGCTCCGAATGGAGAAGGGGACAGCCCCAGCATTTT
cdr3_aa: CASSSEWRRGQPQHF

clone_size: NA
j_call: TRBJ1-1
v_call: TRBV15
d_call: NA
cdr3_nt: TGTGCCACCAGCAGAGGCCTCCGACAGTTGAACACTGAAGCTTTCTTT
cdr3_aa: CATSRGLRQLNTEAFF

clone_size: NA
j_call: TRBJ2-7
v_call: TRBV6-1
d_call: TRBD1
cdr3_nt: TGTGCCAGCAGGTCCGGGACAGTCTTAGGAGAGCAGTACTTC
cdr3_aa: CASRSGTVLGEQYF

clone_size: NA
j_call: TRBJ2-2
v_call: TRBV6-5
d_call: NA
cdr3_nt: TGTGCCAGCAGCCCTGGGACATTTCTCACCGGGGAGCTGTTTTTT
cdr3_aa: CASSPGTFLTGELFF